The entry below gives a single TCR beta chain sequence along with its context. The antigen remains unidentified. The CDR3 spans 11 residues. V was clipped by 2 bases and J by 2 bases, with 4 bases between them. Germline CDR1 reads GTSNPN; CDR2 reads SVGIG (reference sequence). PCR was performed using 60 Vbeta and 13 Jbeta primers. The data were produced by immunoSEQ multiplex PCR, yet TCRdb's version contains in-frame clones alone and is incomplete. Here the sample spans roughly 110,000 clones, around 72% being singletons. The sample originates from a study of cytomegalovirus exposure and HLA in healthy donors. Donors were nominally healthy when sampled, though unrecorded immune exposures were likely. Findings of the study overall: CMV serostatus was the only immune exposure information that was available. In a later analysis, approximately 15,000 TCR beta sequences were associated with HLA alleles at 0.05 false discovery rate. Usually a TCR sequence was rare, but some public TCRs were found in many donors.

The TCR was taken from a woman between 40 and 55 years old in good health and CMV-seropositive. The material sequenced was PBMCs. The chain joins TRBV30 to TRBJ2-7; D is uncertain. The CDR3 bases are TGTGCCTGGAGTTCAGCCTACGAGCAGTACTTC. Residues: CAWSSAYEQYF.